One and the same sample provided the 20 T cell receptor beta chains below, sequenced in a study of patients and donors after allogeneic stem cell transplantation. TCRdb ran MiXCR on the RT-PCR reads and lists one entry per CDR3 protein. The repertoire holds about 40,000 distinct CDR3 sequences, with under 35% as singletons. The specimen sequenced was blood, either unsorted or a sorted T cell fraction (not recorded which). All receptors derive from a human donor who was either an allogeneic HSCT recipient or a stem cell or donor lymphocyte infusion donor (not recorded which). It is not recorded whose cells these are; they may come from a transplant donor.

The chain joins TRBV5-1 to TRBJ2-7; no clear D gene. V was trimmed by 0 bases and J by 7 bases, leaving 8 bases between them. Looked up from germline, CDR1 is SGHRS and CDR2 is YFSETQ. The CDR3 totals 12 residues. CDR3 DNA: TGCGCCAGCAGCTTGGTTGCGGAGGAGCAGTACTTC. Protein sequence: CASSLVAEEQYF.

This clonotype was detected many times. The rearrangement uses TRBV7-3 and TRBJ2-1; 9 bases fit TRBD1. Trimming cost V 3 bases and J 9 bases; bases outside gene matches: 9. CDR1 SGHTA and CDR2 FQGTGA come from the germline V gene. The CDR3 spans 15 residues. As DNA, the CDR3 is TGTGCCAGCAGCTTCGCCGGGACAGGGAGAAGTGAGCAGTTCTTC. This encodes CASSFAGTGRSEQFF. The complete variable domain, with remaining parts taken from reference TRBV7-3 and TRBJ2-1, reads GAGVSQTPSNKVTEKGKYVELRCDPISGHTALYWYRQSLGQGPEFLIYFQGTGAADDSGLPNDRFFAVRPEGSVSTLKIQRTERGDSAVYLCASSFAGTGRSEQFFGPGTRLTVL.

This rearrangement joins TRBV20-1 to TRBJ1-3; D perhaps matches TRBD1 (5 bases). With 6 bases removed from V and 2 bases from J, the gap between germline ends came to 14 bases. The CDR3 extends over 14 amino acids. The germline V gene encodes CDR1 DFQATT and CDR2 SNEGSKA (reference sequence). CDR3 DNA sequence: TGCAGTGCCTTATTCGGGACTGCTGGAAACACCATATATTTT. This sequence encodes CSALFGTAGNTIYF.

The V gene is TRBV7-6, the J gene TRBJ2-7; D is undetermined. The ends were cut back, 4 bases at V and 0 bases at J, with 16 bases in the middle. The CDR3 consists of 16 residues. CDR1 is SGHVS and CDR2 is FNYEAQ in the germline V gene. The CDR3 DNA follows: TGTGCCAGCAGCTACAGACCCCCCGGTGGCTCCTACGAGCAGTACTTC. This translates into CASSYRPPGGSYEQYF.

The gene calls are TRBV28 and TRBJ1-3; 8 bases are shared with TRBD1. Trimming removed 7 bases from V and 2 bases from J; junction bases left unmatched: 7. The germline CDR1 and CDR2 sequences are MDHEN and SYDVKM. CDR3 size: 15 residues. The CDR3 reads CASTTPDRAGNTIYF. Here the CDR3 DNA reads TGTGCCAGCACCACTCCGGACAGGGCTGGAAACACCATATATTTT.

CDR3 region: CSGTVRSGANVLTF. CDR3 DNA: TGCAGCGGGACAGTCCGCTCTGGGGCCAACGTCCTGACTTTC. The rearrangement links TRBV20-1 to TRBJ2-6; 7 bases are a match to TRBD1. Germline CDR1 reads DFQATT; CDR2 reads SNEGSKA (reference sequence). This CDR3 has 14 amino acids.

This chain links TRBV4-3 with TRBJ2-1, with D perhaps given as TRBD1 or TRBD2 (6 bases each). V was shortened by 3 bases and J by 7 bases, with 16 bases between the two germline ends. CDR1 and CDR2 (germline): LGHNA, YSLEER. This CDR3 spans 15 amino acids. The CDR3 DNA is TGCGCCAGCAGCCAGAGGGGGGCCCCCTCTAATGAGCAGTTCTTC. Protein sequence: CASSQRGAPSNEQFF.

This clonotype was observed a few times. The rearrangement joins TRBV4-2 to TRBJ2-1; unclear D gene. CDR1 and CDR2 from the germline V gene are LGHNA and YNFKEQ. The CDR3 spans 13 residues. V dropped 0 bases and J dropped 9 bases, with 9 bases sitting between them. This chain's CDR3 is CASSQDEIVEQFF. The CDR3 nucleotides are TGTGCCAGCAGCCAAGATGAGATCGTTGAGCAGTTCTTC.

The J gene is TRBJ2-7, the V gene TRBV6-5; D gene ambiguous. The V end lost 0 bases, the J end lost 9 bases, and 15 bases lay between the germline ends. The CDR3 loop spans 14 amino acids. Germline loops: CDR1 MNHEY, CDR2 SVGAGI. The CDR3, as DNA: TGTGCCAGCAGTTACTCGCCAGAGGCAAACGGGCAGTACTTC. Its translation is CASSYSPEANGQYF.

The V and J genes are TRBV29-1 and TRBJ2-5, with 7 nucleotides matching TRBD2. Germline V gives CDR1 SQVTM, CDR2 ANQGSEA. J lost 5 bases, V lost 3 bases, and 12 bases had no gene match. This CDR3 region has 15 residues. The CDR3 is CSVDEAGVPVETQYF. In DNA, the CDR3 is TGCAGCGTTGATGAGGCGGGGGTTCCAGTTGAGACCCAGTACTTC.

This clonotype was seen only a few times. The chain combines TRBV12-3 or TRBV12-4 with TRBJ1-2; a possible D gene is TRBD1 (6 bases). The CDR3 runs to 13 residues. V lost 3 bases and J lost 7, with 12 bases in between. CDR3 loop: CASSLQGPIGYTF. The CDR3 bases are TGTGCCAGCAGTTTGCAGGGGCCCATTGGCTACACCTTC.

The chain carries TRBV7-9 and TRBJ1-1; D not resolved. Germline CDR1 reads SEHNR; CDR2 reads FQNEAQ (reference sequence). This CDR3 region has 13 residues. V lost 1 base and J lost 1, with 4 bases in between. CDR3 nucleotides: TGTGCCAGCAGCTTAGATGCGAACACTGAAGCTTTCTTT. Translated, it gives CASSLDANTEAFF.

The chain has TRBV20-1 and TRBJ2-1; D uncertain. The V end was cut by 3 bases, the J end by 4 bases, with 13 bases between. This CDR3 comprises 14 residues. Germline V lookup: CDR1 DFQATT, CDR2 SNEGSKA (reference sequence). Here the CDR3 reads CSARPPRLYNEQFF. CDR3 in DNA: TGCAGTGCTAGGCCTCCTCGCTTATACAATGAGCAGTTCTTC.

This clonotype has only a few counts. J is TRBJ1-2 and V is TRBV7-2, with D possibly TRBD1 on 6 matching bases. The germline V and J ends were trimmed by 3 bases and 3 bases, with 14 bases remaining between them. The CDR3 contains 15 residues. The germline V gene has CDR1 SGHTA and CDR2 FQGNSA. DNA of the CDR3: TGTGCCAGCAGCTTGGCAGGGGCGCCGGACTATGGCTACACCTTC. It translates to CASSLAGAPDYGYTF. Combining the CDR3 with reference TRBV7-2 and TRBJ1-2 gives the whole variable domain GAGVSQSPSNKVTEKGKDVELRCDPISGHTALYWYRQSLGQGLEFLIYFQGNSAPDKSGLPSDRFSAERTGGSVSTLTIQRTQQEDSAVYLCASSLAGAPDYGYTFGSGTRLTVV.

In this sample, this clonotype turned up a few times. The gene calls are TRBV6-2 or TRBV6-3 and TRBJ2-3; no definite D call. Germline loops: CDR1 MNHEY, CDR2 SVGEGT. Trimming shortened V by 8 bases and J by 14 bases, and 32 bases separated the two germline ends. This CDR3 is 16 amino acids long. The CDR3 coding sequence is TGTGCCAGCCCCTCGGCGGATTGTACCCTCACAGATACGGGGTATTTT. This codes for CASPSADCTLTDTGYF.

The J gene is TRBJ2-1, the V gene TRBV29-1; 7 bases fit TRBD2. The V gene's germline CDR1 is SQVTM and CDR2 ANQGSEA. Germline trimming cut 2 bases from V and 9 bases from J; bases unmatched to any gene: 13. The CDR3 totals 15 residues. CDR3 protein: CSVELWREIQAEQFF. The CDR3 coding sequence is TGCAGCGTTGAATTATGGCGGGAGATACAGGCTGAGCAGTTCTTC.

With regard to this clonotype: Without the conserved terminal phenylalanine or tryptophan, this CDR3 likely stems from a read error. CDR3 region: CASSRGQPTEKLFL. DNA of the CDR3: TGTGCCAGCAGCCGGGGCCAACCTACAGAAAAACTGTTTTTG. The rearrangement links TRBV7-9 to TRBJ1-4; D perhaps matches TRBD1 (5 bases). Trimming stripped 5 bases from V and 8 bases from J, with 15 bases between. Germline CDR1 and CDR2: SEHNR and FQNEAQ (reference sequence). The CDR3 is 14 residues long.

V is TRBV20-1 and J is TRBJ1-2; D may be TRBD1 (5 bases). Per the germline V gene, CDR1 is DFQATT and CDR2 is SNEGSKA (reference sequence). Trimming removed 8 bases from V and 6 bases from J, with 19 bases in between. The CDR3 spans 13 residues. CDR3 loop: CSPIGTAGDGYTF. As DNA, the CDR3 is TGCAGTCCTATTGGGACGGCGGGTGATGGCTACACCTTC.

The V gene is TRBV28, the J gene TRBJ2-7; D uncertain. Trimming pared 6 bases from V and 4 bases from J, leaving 10 bases between. This CDR3 has 12 residues. Per the germline V gene, CDR1 is MDHEN and CDR2 is SYDVKM. The CDR3 region is CASSRLDYEQYF. The CDR3 DNA reads as TGTGCCAGCAGCCGGCTTGATTACGAGCAGTACTTC. Complete variable domain (other parts from reference TRBV28 and TRBJ2-7): DVKVTQSSRYLVKRTGEKVFLECVQDMDHENMFWYRQDPGLGLRLIYFSYDVKMKEKGDIPEGYSVSREKKERFSLILESASTNQTSMYLCASSRLDYEQYFGPGTRLTVT.

J is TRBJ2-1 and V is TRBV4-2; D remains ambiguous. The CDR3 has 14 residues. CDR1 is LGHNA, CDR2 YNFKEQ, per germline. V was trimmed by 0 bases and J by 4 bases, leaving 7 bases between them. The CDR3 spells CASSQDYTYNEQFF. The CDR3 coding sequence is TGTGCCAGCAGCCAAGACTACACTTACAATGAGCAGTTCTTC.